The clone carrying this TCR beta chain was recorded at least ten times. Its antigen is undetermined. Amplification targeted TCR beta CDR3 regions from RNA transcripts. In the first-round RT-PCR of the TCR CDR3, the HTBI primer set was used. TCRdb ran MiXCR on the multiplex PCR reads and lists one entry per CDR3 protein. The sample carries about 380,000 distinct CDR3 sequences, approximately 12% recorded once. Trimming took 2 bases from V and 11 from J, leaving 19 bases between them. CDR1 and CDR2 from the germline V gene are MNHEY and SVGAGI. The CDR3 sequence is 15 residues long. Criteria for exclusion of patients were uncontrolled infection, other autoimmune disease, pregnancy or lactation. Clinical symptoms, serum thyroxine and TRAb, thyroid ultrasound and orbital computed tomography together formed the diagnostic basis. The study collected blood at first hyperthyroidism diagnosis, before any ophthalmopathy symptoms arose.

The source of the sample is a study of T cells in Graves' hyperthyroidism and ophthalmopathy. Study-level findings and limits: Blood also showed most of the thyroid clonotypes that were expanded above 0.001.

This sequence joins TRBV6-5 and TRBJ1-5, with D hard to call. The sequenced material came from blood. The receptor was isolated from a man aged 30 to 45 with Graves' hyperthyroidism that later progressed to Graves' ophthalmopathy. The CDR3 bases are TGTGCCAGCAGTTACGACGACCGACAATGGCAGTCCCAGCATTTT. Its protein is CASSYDDRQWQSQHF.